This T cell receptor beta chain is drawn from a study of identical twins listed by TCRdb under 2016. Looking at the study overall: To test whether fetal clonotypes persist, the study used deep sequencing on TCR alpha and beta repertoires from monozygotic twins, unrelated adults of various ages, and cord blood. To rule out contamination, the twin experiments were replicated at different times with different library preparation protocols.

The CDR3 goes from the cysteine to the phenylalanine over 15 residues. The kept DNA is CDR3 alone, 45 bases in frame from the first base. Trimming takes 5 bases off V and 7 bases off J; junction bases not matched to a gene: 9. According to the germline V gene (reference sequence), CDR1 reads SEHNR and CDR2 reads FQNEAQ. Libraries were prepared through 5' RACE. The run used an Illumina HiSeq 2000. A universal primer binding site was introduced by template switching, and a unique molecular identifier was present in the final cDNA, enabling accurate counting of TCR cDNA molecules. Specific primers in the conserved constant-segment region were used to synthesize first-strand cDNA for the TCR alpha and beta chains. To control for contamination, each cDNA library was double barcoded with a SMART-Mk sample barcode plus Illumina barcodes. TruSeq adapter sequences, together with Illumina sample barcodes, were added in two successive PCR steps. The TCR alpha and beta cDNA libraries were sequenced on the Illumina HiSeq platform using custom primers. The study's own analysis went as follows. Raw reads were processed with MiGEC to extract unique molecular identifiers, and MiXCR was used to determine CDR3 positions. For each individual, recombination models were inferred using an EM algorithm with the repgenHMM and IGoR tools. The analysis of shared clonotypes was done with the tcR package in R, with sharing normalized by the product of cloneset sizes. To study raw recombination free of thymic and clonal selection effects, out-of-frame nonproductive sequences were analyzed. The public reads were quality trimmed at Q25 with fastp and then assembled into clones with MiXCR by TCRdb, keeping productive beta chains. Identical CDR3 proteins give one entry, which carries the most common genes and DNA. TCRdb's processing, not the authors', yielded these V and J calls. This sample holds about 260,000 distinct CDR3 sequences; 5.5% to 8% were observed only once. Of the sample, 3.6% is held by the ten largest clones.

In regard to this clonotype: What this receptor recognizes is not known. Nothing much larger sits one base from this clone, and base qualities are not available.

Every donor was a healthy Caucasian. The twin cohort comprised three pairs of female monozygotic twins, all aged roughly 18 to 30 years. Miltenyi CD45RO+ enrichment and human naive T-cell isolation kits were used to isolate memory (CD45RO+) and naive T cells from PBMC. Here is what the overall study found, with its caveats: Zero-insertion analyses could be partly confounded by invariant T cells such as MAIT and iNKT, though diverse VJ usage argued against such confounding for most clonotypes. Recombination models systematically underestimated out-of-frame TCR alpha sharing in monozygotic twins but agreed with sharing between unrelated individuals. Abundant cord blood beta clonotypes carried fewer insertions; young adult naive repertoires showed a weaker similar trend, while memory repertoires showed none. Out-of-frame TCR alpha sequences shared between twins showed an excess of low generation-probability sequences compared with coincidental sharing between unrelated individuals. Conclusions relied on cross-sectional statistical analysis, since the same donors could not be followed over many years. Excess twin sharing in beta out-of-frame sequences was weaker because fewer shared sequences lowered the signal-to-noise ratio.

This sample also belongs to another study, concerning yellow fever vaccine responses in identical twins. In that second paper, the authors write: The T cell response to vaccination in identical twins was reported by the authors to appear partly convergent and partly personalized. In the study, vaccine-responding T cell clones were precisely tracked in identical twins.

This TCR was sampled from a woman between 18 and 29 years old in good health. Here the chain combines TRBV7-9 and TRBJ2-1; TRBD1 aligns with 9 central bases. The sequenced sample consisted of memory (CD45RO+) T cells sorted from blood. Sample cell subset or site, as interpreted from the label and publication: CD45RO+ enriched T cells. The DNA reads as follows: TGTGCCAGCAGCGCTCCGGGACAGGGTGTTAATGAGCAGTTCTTC. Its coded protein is CASSAPGQGVNEQFF. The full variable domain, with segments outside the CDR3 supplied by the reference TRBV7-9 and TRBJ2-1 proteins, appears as DTGVSQNPRHKITKRGQNVTFRCDPISEHNRLYWYRQTLGQGPEFLTYFQNEAQLEKSRLLSDRFSAERPKGSFSTLEIQRTEQGDSAMYLCASSAPGQGVNEQFFGPGTRLTVL.